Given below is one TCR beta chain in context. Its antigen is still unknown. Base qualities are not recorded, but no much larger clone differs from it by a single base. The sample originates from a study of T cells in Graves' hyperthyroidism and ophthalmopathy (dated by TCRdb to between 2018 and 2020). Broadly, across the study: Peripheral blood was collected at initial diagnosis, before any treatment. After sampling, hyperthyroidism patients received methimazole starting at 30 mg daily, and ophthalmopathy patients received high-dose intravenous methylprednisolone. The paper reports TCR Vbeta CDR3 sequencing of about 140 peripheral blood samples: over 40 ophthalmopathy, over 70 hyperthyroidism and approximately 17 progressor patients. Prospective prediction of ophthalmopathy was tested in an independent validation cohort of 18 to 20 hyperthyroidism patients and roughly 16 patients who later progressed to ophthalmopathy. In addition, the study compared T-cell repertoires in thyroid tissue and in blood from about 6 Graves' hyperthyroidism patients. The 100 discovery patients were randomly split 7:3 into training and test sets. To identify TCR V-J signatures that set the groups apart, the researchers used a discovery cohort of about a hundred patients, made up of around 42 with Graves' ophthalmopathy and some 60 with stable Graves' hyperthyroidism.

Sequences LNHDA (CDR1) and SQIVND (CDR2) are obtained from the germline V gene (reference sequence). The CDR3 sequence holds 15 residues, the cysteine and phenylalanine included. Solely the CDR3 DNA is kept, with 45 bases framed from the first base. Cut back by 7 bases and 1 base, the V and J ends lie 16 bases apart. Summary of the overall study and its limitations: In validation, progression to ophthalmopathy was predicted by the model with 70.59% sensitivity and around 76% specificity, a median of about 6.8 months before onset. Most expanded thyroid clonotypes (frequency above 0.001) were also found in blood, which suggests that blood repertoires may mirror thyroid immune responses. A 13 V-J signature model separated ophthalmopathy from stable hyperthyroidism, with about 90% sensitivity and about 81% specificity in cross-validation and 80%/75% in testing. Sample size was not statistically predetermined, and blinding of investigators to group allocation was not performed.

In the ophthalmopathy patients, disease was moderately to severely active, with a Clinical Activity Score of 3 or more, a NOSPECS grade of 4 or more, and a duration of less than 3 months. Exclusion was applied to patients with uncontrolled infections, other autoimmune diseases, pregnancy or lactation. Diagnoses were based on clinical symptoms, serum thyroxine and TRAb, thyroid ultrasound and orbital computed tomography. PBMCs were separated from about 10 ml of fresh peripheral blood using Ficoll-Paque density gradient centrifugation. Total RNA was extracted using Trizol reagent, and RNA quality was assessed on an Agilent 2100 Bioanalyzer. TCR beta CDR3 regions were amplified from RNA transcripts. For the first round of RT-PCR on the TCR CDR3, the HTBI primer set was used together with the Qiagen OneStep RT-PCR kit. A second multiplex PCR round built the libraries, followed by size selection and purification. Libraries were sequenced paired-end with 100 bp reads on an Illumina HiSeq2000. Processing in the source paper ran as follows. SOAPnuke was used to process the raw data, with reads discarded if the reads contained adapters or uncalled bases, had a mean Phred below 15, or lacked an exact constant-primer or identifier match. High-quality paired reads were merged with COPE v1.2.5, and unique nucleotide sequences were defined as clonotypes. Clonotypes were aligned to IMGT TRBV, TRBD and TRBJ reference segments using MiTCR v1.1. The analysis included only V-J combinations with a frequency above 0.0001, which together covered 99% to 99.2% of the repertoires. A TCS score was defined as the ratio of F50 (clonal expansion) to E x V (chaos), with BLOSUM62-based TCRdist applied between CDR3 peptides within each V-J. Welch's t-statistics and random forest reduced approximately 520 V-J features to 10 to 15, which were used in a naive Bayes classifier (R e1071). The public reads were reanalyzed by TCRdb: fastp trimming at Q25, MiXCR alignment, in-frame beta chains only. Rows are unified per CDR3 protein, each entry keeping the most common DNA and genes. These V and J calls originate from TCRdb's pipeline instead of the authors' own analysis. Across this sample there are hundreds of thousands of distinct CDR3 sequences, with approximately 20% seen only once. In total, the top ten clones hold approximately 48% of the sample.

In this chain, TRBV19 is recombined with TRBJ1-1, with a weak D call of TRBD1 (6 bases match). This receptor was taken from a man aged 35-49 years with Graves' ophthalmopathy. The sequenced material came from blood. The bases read TGTGCCAGTACCCTCGACAGGTTCCCGAACACTGAAGCTTTCTTT. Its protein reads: CASTLDRFPNTEAFF.